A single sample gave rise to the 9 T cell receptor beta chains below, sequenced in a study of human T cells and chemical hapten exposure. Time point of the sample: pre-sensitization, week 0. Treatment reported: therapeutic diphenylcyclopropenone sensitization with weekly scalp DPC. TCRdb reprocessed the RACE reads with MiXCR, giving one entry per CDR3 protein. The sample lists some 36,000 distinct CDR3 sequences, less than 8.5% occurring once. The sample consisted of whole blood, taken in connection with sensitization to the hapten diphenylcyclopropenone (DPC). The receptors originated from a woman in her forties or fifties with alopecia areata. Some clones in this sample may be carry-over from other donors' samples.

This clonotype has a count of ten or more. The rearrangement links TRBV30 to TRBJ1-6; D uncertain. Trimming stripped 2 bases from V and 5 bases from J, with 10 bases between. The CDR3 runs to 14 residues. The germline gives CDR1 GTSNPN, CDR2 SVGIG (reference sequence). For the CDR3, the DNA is TGTGCCTGGAGTAGAGATTCAGATAATTCACCCCTCCACTTT. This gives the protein CAWSRDSDNSPLHF.

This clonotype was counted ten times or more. CDR3 residues: CASSLVAPNGETQYF. The CDR3 DNA reads as TGTGCCAGCAGCCTCGTGGCGCCGAACGGGGAGACCCAGTACTTC. The chain joins TRBV11-1 to TRBJ2-5, with D unclear. V lost 5 bases and J 5 bases, leaving 18 bases between the germline ends. This CDR3 has 15 residues. Looked up from germline, CDR1 is SGHAT and CDR2 is FQDESV (reference sequence).

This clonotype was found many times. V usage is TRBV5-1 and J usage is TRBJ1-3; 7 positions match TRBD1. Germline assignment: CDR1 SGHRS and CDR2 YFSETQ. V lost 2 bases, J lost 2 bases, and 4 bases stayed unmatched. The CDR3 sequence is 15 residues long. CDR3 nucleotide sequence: TGCGCCAGCAGCTTTACAGGGGCACCTGGAAACACCATATATTTT. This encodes CASSFTGAPGNTIYF.

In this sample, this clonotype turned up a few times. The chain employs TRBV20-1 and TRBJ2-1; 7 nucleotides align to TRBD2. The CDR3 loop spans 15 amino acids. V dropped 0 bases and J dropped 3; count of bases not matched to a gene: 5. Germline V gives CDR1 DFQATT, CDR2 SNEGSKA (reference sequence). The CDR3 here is CSAREPGLDYNEQFF. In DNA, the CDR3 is TGCAGTGCTAGAGAACCAGGACTAGACTACAATGAGCAGTTCTTC.

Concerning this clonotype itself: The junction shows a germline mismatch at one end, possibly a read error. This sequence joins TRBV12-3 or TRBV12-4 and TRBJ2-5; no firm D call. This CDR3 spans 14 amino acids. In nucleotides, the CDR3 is TGTGCCAGCAGTTTAGCCCCGCTCCAAGAGACTCAGTACTTC. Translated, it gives CASSLAPLQETQYF.

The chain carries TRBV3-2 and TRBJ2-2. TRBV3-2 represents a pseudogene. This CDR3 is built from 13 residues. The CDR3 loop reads CASSVADTGELFF. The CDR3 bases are TGTGCCAGCAGCGTAGCGGACACCGGGGAGCTGTTTTTT.

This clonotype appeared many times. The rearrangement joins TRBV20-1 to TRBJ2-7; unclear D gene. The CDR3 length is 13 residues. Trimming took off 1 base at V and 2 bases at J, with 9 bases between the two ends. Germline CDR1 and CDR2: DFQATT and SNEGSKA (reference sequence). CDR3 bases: TGCAGTGCTAGAGGGGCGTCTCCCTACGAGCAGTACTTC. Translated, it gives CSARGASPYEQYF.

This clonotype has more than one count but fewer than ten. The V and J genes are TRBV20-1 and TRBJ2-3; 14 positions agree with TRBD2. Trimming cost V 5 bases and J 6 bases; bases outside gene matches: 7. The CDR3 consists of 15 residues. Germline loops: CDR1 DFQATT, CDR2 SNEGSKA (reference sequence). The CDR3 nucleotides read TGCAGTGCTCAGGGACTAGCGGGAGCGGCTGATACGCAGTATTTT. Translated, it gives CSAQGLAGAADTQYF.

DNA for the CDR3: TGTGCCAGCAAATTGGACAGACCTAATGAAAAACTGTTTTTT. Its translation is CASKLDRPNEKLFF. This sequence joins TRBV6-1 and TRBJ1-4; tentative D call: TRBD1 (6 bases). This CDR3 spans 14 amino acids. V lost 7 bases to trimming and J lost 3 bases, with 12 bases between them. From germline, CDR1 is MNHNS and CDR2 SASEGT.